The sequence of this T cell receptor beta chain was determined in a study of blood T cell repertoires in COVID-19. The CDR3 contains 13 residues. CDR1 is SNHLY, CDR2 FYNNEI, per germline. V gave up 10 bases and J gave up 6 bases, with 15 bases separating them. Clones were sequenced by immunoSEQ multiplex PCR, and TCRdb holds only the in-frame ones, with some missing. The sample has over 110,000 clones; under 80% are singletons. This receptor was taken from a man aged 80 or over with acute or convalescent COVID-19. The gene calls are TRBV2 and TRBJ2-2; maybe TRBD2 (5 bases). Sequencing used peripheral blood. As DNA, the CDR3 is TGTGCCACACGAGTGGAGGAAGCCGGGGAGCTGTTTTTT. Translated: CATRVEEAGELFF.